Listed here are 10 T cell receptor beta chains from one sample, sequenced in a study of T-cell memory formation after mild COVID-19 (dated by TCRdb to the early 2020s). The library was generated by 5' RACE. These reads were obtained on an Illumina NovaSeq 6000. TCRdb handled the public reads itself, with Q25 trimming in fastp and clone calling in MiXCR, and kept productive beta chains. Every distinct CDR3 protein forms one entry, paired with its most common genes and DNA. The table for this sample lists 350,000 to 400,000 distinct CDR3 sequences; 13% to 15% of them were counted only once. Of the sample, roughly 22% is held by the ten largest clones. The specimen sequenced was PBMCs or a T cell subset sorted from them (not recorded which). These TCRs come from a man aged 18-30 years who had mild COVID-19 (a few samples of this study predate the infection). The sample titles of this study are shuffled in the database, so cell type and time point are left out; the donor was told from shared clones.

There are many counts of this clonotype. Sequence at one end of the junction differs from germline and may be a read error. The rearrangement uses TRBV5-1 and TRBJ1-1, with D perhaps TRBD1 (5 bases). Per germline, CDR1 SGHRS and CDR2 YFSETQ. This CDR3 comprises 13 residues. The chain's CDR3 is CASSLDTNTEAFF. CDR3 sequence (DNA): TGTGCCAGCAGCTTGGACACGAACACTGAAGCTTTCTTT.

This clonotype turned up a few times. This rearrangement joins TRBV20-1 to TRBJ2-1; the D gene could be TRBD1 or TRBD2 (6 bases each). This CDR3 region has 15 residues. CDR1 and CDR2 (germline): DFQATT, SNEGSKA (reference sequence). Trimming removed 0 bases at V and 6 bases at J, with 15 bases between. The CDR3 loop reads CSARDGGGTPNEQFF. Here the CDR3 DNA reads TGCAGTGCTAGAGATGGAGGGGGGACCCCCAATGAGCAGTTCTTC.

The chain joins TRBV3-1 to TRBJ2-5; D possibly corresponds to TRBD2 (5 bases). The CDR3 contains 15 residues. Germline V CDR1 and CDR2: LGHDT, YNNKEL (reference sequence). V was pared by 4 bases and J by 4 bases, with 16 bases between. The CDR3 DNA sequence: TGTGCCAGCAGCCCGAGCGGTCACCTCGGAGAGACCCAGTACTTC. Protein product: CASSPSGHLGETQYF.

This clonotype was counted a few times. The V and J genes are TRBV19 and TRBJ2-2, with D hard to call. The V gene's germline CDR1 is LNHDA and CDR2 SQIVND (reference sequence). V was shortened by 5 bases and J by 2 bases, with 12 bases between the two germline ends. The CDR3 consists of 15 residues. For the CDR3, the DNA is TGTGCCAGTAGTTTCAGGTCTCCCAACACCGGGGAGCTGTTTTTT. It is translated as CASSFRSPNTGELFF.

This clonotype was observed a handful of times. V usage is TRBV6-5 and J usage is TRBJ1-2; 7 bases are a match to TRBD1. The CDR3 length is 15 residues. Germline-derived CDR1 and CDR2 are MNHEY and SVGAGI. Trimming removed 6 bases from V and 1 base from J; junction bases left unmatched: 8. The CDR3 spells CASRELGQSNYGYTF. CDR3 bases: TGTGCCAGCAGGGAGCTGGGACAGAGTAACTATGGCTACACCTTC.

This clonotype was observed a handful of times. V and J are TRBV7-2 and TRBJ1-1; D is unclear. The CDR3 runs to 13 residues. The ends were cut back, 1 base at V and 7 bases at J, with 10 bases in the middle. Germline CDR1 is SGHTA and CDR2 is FQGNSA. The CDR3 region has the DNA TGTGCCAGCAGCTTAGGCCAGAACTATGAAGCTTTCTTT. Its protein product is CASSLGQNYEAFF.

This clonotype was seen more than once but under ten times. CDR3 region: CASSLAYGTEAFF. The CDR3 bases are TGTGCCAGCAGCTTGGCCTATGGGACTGAAGCTTTCTTT. The V and J genes are TRBV5-5 and TRBJ1-1; D gene uncertain. The CDR3 is 13 amino acids. Between the trimmed V and J ends, which lost 0 bases and 5 bases, there was a span of 8 bases. The germline V gene has CDR1 SGHKS and CDR2 YYEKEE (reference sequence).

In this sample, this clonotype turned up a few times. The chain is built from TRBV20-1 and TRBJ2-4; no firm D call. The CDR3 sequence is 15 residues long. Trimming took off 3 bases at V and 7 bases at J, with 19 bases between the two ends. Germline V gene sequence: CDR1 DFQATT, CDR2 SNEGSKA (reference sequence). This chain's CDR3 is CSASLGLGLGNIQYF. CDR3 in DNA: TGCAGTGCTAGTTTGGGTTTGGGCCTAGGGAACATTCAGTACTTC.

The V call is TRBV7-2, the J call TRBJ1-4; a possible D gene is TRBD1 (6 bases). The length of the CDR3 is 17 residues. The germline gives CDR1 SGHTA, CDR2 FQGNSA. Trimming left V 5 bases short and J 3 bases short, with 19 bases between. CDR3 amino acids: CASSIKGGTSANEKLFF. DNA for the CDR3: TGTGCCAGCAGCATCAAGGGGGGTACCTCTGCTAATGAAAAACTGTTTTTT.

The J gene is TRBJ2-1, the V gene TRBV7-3, with D possibly matching TRBD2 (6 bases). Germline-derived CDR1 and CDR2 are SGHTA and FQGTGA. The CDR3 loop spans 16 amino acids. Trimming pared 0 bases from V and 5 bases from J, leaving 14 bases between. The CDR3 DNA reads TGTGCCAGCAGCTTAACGGGCGGGGCTTACGACAATGAGCAGTTCTTC. It translates to CASSLTGGAYDNEQFF.